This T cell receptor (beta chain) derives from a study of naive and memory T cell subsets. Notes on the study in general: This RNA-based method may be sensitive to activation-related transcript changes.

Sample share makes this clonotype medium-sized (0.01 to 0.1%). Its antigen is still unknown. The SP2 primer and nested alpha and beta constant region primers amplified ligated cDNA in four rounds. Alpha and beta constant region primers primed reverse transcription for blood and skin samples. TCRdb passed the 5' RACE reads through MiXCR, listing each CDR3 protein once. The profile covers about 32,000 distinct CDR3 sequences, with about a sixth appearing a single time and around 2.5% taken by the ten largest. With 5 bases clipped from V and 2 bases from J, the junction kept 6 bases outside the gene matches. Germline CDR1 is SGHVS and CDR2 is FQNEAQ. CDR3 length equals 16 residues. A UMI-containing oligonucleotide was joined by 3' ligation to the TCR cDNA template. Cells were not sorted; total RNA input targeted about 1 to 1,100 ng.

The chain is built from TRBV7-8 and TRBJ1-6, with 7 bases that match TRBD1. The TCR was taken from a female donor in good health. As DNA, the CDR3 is TGTGCCAGCAGCCTCAACGGACAGGCCTATAATTCACCCCTCCACTTT. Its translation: CASSLNGQAYNSPLHF.